A single sample gave rise to the 24 T cell receptor beta chains below, sequenced in a study of blood T cell repertoires in COVID-19. Profiled with immunoSEQ multiplex PCR; TCRdb holds only in-frame clones, not every one. The sample holds around 140,000 clones; over 70% are singletons and the top ten take about 11%. The sample comprised peripheral blood. The receptors derive from a man in his sixties with active or convalescent COVID-19.

The V gene is TRBV4-1, the J gene TRBJ2-3, with D maybe TRBD1 (6 bases). Germline V gene lookup returns CDR1 MGHRA and CDR2 YSYEKL. V was cut by 2 bases and J by 6 bases, with 18 bases left in between. The CDR3 has 16 amino acids. This chain's CDR3 is CASSQFAQGRRDTQYF. CDR3 sequence (DNA): TGCGCCAGCAGCCAATTTGCACAGGGTCGGAGGGATACGCAGTATTTT.

This chain links TRBV7-6 with TRBJ1-4, with D perhaps TRBD1 (5 bases). V was shortened by 0 bases and J by 0 bases, with 8 bases between the two germline ends. Germline CDR1 SGHVS, CDR2 FNYEAQ. CDR3 length equals 16 residues. CDR3 DNA: TGTGCCAGCAGCTTAGCGGGCAGGGCAACTAATGAAAAACTGTTTTTT. Residues: CASSLAGRATNEKLFF.

The chain joins TRBV30 to TRBJ2-5; D possibly corresponds to TRBD2 (7 bases). CDR1 and CDR2 from the germline V gene are GTSNPN and SVGIG (reference sequence). V was clipped by 5 bases and J by 11 bases, with 15 bases between them. CDR3 length: 11 residues. The CDR3 bases are TGTGCCTGGGGGAGGGGGACCCCTCAGTACTTC. Translated, it gives CAWGRGTPQYF.

The chain employs TRBV19 and TRBJ1-1, with D possibly TRBD1 on 6 matching bases. The V and J ends lost 3 bases and 9 bases respectively, with 14 bases between them. The CDR3 sequence is 13 residues long. The germline gives CDR1 LNHDA, CDR2 SQIVND (reference sequence). CDR3 protein: CASSMGLGAKAFF. The CDR3 region has the DNA TGTGCCAGTAGTATGGGGCTGGGGGCGAAAGCTTTCTTT.

This chain links TRBV12-3 or TRBV12-4 with TRBJ2-5; D might be TRBD1 (5 bases). The length of the CDR3 is 13 residues. V shed 3 bases and J shed 5 bases, with 10 bases lying between them. CDR3: CASSFLGAETQYF. The CDR3 DNA follows: TGTGCCAGCAGTTTTCTTGGGGCGGAGACCCAGTACTTC.

The chain has TRBV6-5 and TRBJ1-4, with 11 positions matching TRBD1. V was pared by 1 base and J by 6 bases, with 4 bases of the junction left unmatched. Germline CDR1 MNHEY, CDR2 SVGAGI. The CDR3 runs 16 residues. The CDR3 DNA reads TGTGCCAGCAGTTACTTCAGGGACAGGGGGGATGAAAAACTGTTTTTT. It translates to CASSYFRDRGDEKLFF.

This clone was seen a few times. The chain couples TRBV20-1 to TRBJ1-2; 9 nucleotides align to TRBD1. Trimming took 7 bases from V and 5 from J; bases not matched to a gene: 2. The CDR3 covers 11 residues. Germline V gene data show CDR1 as DFQATT and CDR2 as SNEGSKA (reference sequence). The CDR3: CSGGTGYGYTF. As DNA, the CDR3 is TGCAGTGGTGGGACAGGGTATGGCTACACCTTC.

The chain couples TRBV12-3 or TRBV12-4 to TRBJ1-2; the match to TRBD1 covers 8 bases. This CDR3 has 13 residues. The trim removed 5 bases at V and 3 bases at J, leaving 2 bases unmatched. The CDR3 reads CASSKGQDYGYTF. CDR3 in DNA: TGTGCCAGCAGTAAGGGACAGGACTATGGCTACACCTTC.

This chain uses TRBV19 with TRBJ1-1; D possibly corresponds to TRBD1 (5 bases). The germline V gene has CDR1 LNHDA and CDR2 SQIVND (reference sequence). The CDR3 consists of 13 residues. The V end lost 8 bases, the J end lost 1 base, and 11 bases lay between the germline ends. This chain's CDR3 is CASATDRNTEAFF. As DNA, the CDR3 is TGTGCCAGTGCGACTGACAGGAACACTGAAGCTTTCTTT.

J is TRBJ2-6 and V is TRBV28, with a weak D call TRBD1 (6 bases). Germline CDR1 is MDHEN and CDR2 is SYDVKM. V was trimmed by 3 bases and J by 1 base, leaving 7 bases between them. CDR3 length: 15 amino acids. As DNA, the CDR3 is TGTGCCAGCAGTTTCACAGGGTCTGGGGCCAACGTCCTGACTTTC. This translates into CASSFTGSGANVLTF.

V usage is TRBV6-4 and J usage is TRBJ1-6; unclear D gene. This CDR3 contains 22 residues. V lost 0 bases and J lost 0, with 24 bases in between. CDR1 MRHNA and CDR2 SNTAGT come from the germline V gene. CDR3 sequence (DNA): TGTGCCAGCAGTGACTCGATCCCCATAGCGACATTTACTAGCTCCTATAATTCACCCCTCCACTTT. It specifies CASSDSIPIATFTSSYNSPLHF.

The chain recombines TRBV19 with TRBJ2-3, with 8 bases matching TRBD1. Germline V lookup: CDR1 LNHDA, CDR2 SQIVND (reference sequence). V was pared by 6 bases and J by 2 bases, with 7 bases of the junction left unmatched. CDR3 length: 15 residues. In DNA, the CDR3 is TGTGCCAGTAGCCAACGGACAGGGTCCACAGATACGCAGTATTTT. Translated: CASSQRTGSTDTQYF.

J is TRBJ1-5 and V is TRBV19, with D uncertain. The germline CDR1 and CDR2 sequences are LNHDA and SQIVND (reference sequence). This CDR3 comprises 16 residues. V lost 5 bases to trimming and J lost 0 bases, with 14 bases between them. This CDR3 reads CASSGKRIFSNQPQHF. The CDR3 DNA is TGTGCCAGTAGTGGAAAGAGGATATTTAGCAATCAGCCCCAGCATTTT.

This clone was detected once. The chain couples TRBV6-5 to TRBJ2-2, with 8 bases lining up with TRBD1. The CDR3 spans 14 residues. The ends lost 6 bases at V and 5 bases at J; junction bases unmatched: 5. Germline CDR1 is MNHEY and CDR2 is SVGAGI. The CDR3 coding sequence is TGTGCCAGCAGCCCGGACAGGGTAACCGGGGAGCTGTTTTTT. It codes for CASSPDRVTGELFF.

This clone has a single count. The CDR3 reads CASSYSTGITDTQYF. The CDR3 DNA sequence: TGTGCCAGCAGTTACTCTACAGGGATCACAGATACGCAGTATTTT. V and J are TRBV6-5 and TRBJ2-3; the D gene is possibly TRBD1 (6 bases). Germline-derived CDR1 and CDR2 are MNHEY and SVGAGI. Trimming pared 0 bases from V and 2 bases from J, leaving 9 bases between. The CDR3 totals 15 residues.

This clone was found a few times. The CDR3 here is CASSLAQNTEAFF. As DNA, the CDR3 is TGTGCCAGCAGTTTAGCACAGAACACTGAAGCTTTCTTT. This chain joins TRBV12-3 or TRBV12-4 and TRBJ1-1; the D is unclear. The V end was cut by 0 bases, the J end by 1 base, with 3 bases between. The CDR3 has 13 amino acids.

The rearrangement uses TRBV7-9 and TRBJ2-7, with 12 bases lining up with TRBD2. With V trimmed by 4 bases and J by 2 bases, 6 bases remained unmatched. This CDR3 is built from 16 residues. Germline V gene data show CDR1 as SEHNR and CDR2 as FQNEAQ (reference sequence). The CDR3 protein is CASSYALAGGTYEQYF. CDR3 DNA sequence: TGTGCCAGCAGCTACGCACTAGCGGGAGGAACCTACGAGCAGTACTTC.

The chain has TRBV5-1 and TRBJ2-3, with D unresolved. The V and J ends lost 4 bases and 4 bases respectively, with 10 bases between them. The germline V gene has CDR1 SGHRS and CDR2 YFSETQ. The CDR3 extends over 13 amino acids. CDR3 region: CASSPLEADTQYF. Written as DNA, the CDR3 is TGCGCCAGCAGCCCCCTCGAGGCAGATACGCAGTATTTT.

The chain is built from TRBV2 and TRBJ2-5, with D maybe TRBD1 (5 bases). CDR3 size: 13 residues. The V and J ends lost 7 bases and 1 base respectively, with 10 bases between them. Per the germline V gene, CDR1 is SNHLY and CDR2 is FYNNEI. The CDR3: CASIQTAQETQYF. In DNA, the CDR3 is TGTGCCAGCATCCAGACAGCCCAAGAGACCCAGTACTTC.

The V gene is TRBV27, the J gene TRBJ1-2, with D tentatively TRBD1 (6 bases). Germline CDR1 reads MNHEY; CDR2 reads SMNVEV (reference sequence). The CDR3 loop spans 13 amino acids. Trimming took off 3 bases at V and 4 bases at J, with 9 bases between the two ends. The CDR3 protein is CASSFIGGYGYTF. The CDR3 DNA sequence: TGTGCCAGCAGTTTTATAGGGGGCTATGGCTACACCTTC.

This clone came up once. The DNA of the CDR3 is TGTGCCAGCAGCTCCTCTGGACTAAATGGCTACACCTTC. Translating it yields CASSSSGLNGYTF. This rearrangement joins TRBV7-2 to TRBJ1-2, with no clear D. Trimming removed 4 bases from V and 6 bases from J, with 12 bases in between. Germline V lookup: CDR1 SGHTA, CDR2 FQGNSA. This CDR3 has 13 residues.

The V and J genes are TRBV10-1 and TRBJ1-2; the match to TRBD1 covers 9 bases. The CDR3 spans 14 residues. V lost 9 bases to trimming and J lost 5 bases; unmatched junction nucleotides: 10. CDR1 is WNHNN, CDR2 SYGVQD, per germline (reference sequence). CDR3 sequence reads: CAREGDRALYGYTF. The DNA for the CDR3 is TGCGCCAGGGAGGGGGACAGGGCTTTGTATGGCTACACCTTC.

This clone was seen just once. V usage is TRBV7-2 and J usage is TRBJ2-1; 10 bases agree with TRBD2. J lost 6 bases, V lost 1 base, and 9 bases had no gene match. CDR3 length equals 17 residues. Germline V gene data show CDR1 as SGHTA and CDR2 as FQGNSA. The chain's CDR3 is CASSLEWLAGVSNEQFF. CDR3 sequence (DNA): TGTGCCAGCAGCTTAGAATGGCTAGCGGGAGTAAGCAATGAGCAGTTCTTC.

The CDR3 here is CATSESVSSYNEQFF. In DNA, the CDR3 is TGTGCCACCAGTGAGTCGGTTAGCTCCTACAATGAGCAGTTCTTC. V gene TRBV24-1 combines with J gene TRBJ2-1; D unresolved. V lost 4 bases and J lost 0, with 9 bases in between. The CDR3 spans 15 residues. The germline CDR1 and CDR2 sequences are KGHDR and SFDVKD.